Included here is one TCR beta chain sequence, with context. TCRdb's copy holds only in-frame clones and misses some; the assay was immunoSEQ multiplex PCR. This sample carries 100,000 to 150,000 clones, around 88% of them seen once, and the ten largest clones take less than 2.5%. The CDR3 extends over 16 amino acids. Germline V gives CDR1 MNHEY, CDR2 SMNVEV (reference sequence). Trimming cost V 3 bases and J 11 bases; bases outside gene matches: 13. Participants were placed into cohorts based on the clinical history they reported. This sample was included in a study of blood T cell repertoires in COVID-19. At the level of the study: The study drew acute and convalescent COVID-19 samples from the United States, Italy and Spain.

The chain joins TRBV27 to TRBJ2-6; 7 nucleotides line up with TRBD1. Material for sequencing was PBMCs or T cells enriched from blood (not recorded which). The TCR sequence derives from a woman between 50 and 59 years old who had recovered from COVID-19. CDR3 bases: TGTGCCAGCAGTTTCAAGGGGGCAGCAGTTTTGGACGTCCTGACTTTC. Its translation is CASSFKGAAVLDVLTF.